This TCR beta chain was documented in a study of blood T cell repertoires in COVID-19. About the study: T cells, B-cell-depleted T cells, or PBMCs provided the cDNA or gDNA that served as material.

In the original processing: Amplification of reference gene primers was used by the study to estimate nucleated cell counts. Measured with immunoSEQ multiplex PCR; TCRdb has only the in-frame clones, and not every one. The V and J calls and clone size were taken over from that table, and D and trimming were inferred from the DNA. The sample holds 400,000 or so clones, about 91% seen once. The CDR3 length is 16 residues. The germline V gene encodes CDR1 SNHLY and CDR2 FYNNEI. The junction had 5 bases not matched to a gene; V was cut back by 6 bases and J by 0 bases. Seattle's enrolled individuals joined amid active infection and were then monitored longitudinally.

This TCR was recovered from a woman aged 40 to 49 with COVID-19, enrolled during active disease. Sequencing was done on a sample of peripheral blood. This chain uses TRBV2 with TRBJ2-3; 11 nucleotides line up with TRBD2. The CDR3: CASRKTSGGSTDTQYF. The CDR3 DNA sequence: TGTGCCAGCAGGAAAACTAGCGGGGGTAGCACAGATACGCAGTATTTT.